The TCR beta chain described here comes from a study of shared clonotypes between healthy human individuals. Study-wide results and limits: Sequencing depth was expected to influence donor clonotype sharing.

This clone was seen a few times. Antigen unknown. Data came from immunoSEQ multiplex PCR; TCRdb stores just in-frame clones and leaves some out. The table shows about 2.2 million clones, with over 85% occurring only once. CD45RO negativity and positive selection for CCR7 defined naive CD8 cells, a population that excluded terminally differentiated effector memory CD45RA+ cells. The CDR3 spans 15 residues. CDR1 and CDR2 (germline): SGDLS, YYNGEE. The junction had 5 bases not matched to a gene; V was cut back by 0 bases and J by 6 bases. The chain uses TRBV9 and TRBJ2-1; 8 nucleotides align to TRBD2. The sequencing input was naive CD8+ T cells from PBMCs. The clonotype was recovered from a man aged 18-30 years in good health. Some clones in this sample may be carry-over from other donors' samples. The CDR3 sequence: CASSVAAGGGNEQFF. In nucleotides, the CDR3 is TGTGCCAGCAGCGTAGCTGCGGGAGGAGGCAATGAGCAGTTCTTC.